The 14 T cell receptor beta chains in this list originate from one sample, sequenced in a study of radiation and T cells in renal cell carcinoma. Only in-frame clones appear in the TCRdb table, and some are missing; sequencing was by immunoSEQ multiplex PCR. The repertoire holds around 86,000 clones, 70% to 90% seen once, with 22% in the top ten. Time point here: blood 2 weeks post-SBRT. Treatment noted: 15 Gy SBRT to primary tumor, nephrectomy 4 weeks later. Here the sequenced sample was blood, taken from a patient whose treatment included radiotherapy and nephrectomy. These receptors were collected from a woman aged 45-65 years with renal cell carcinoma.

The chain couples TRBV10-3 to TRBJ1-1; 9 bases are a match to TRBD1. This CDR3 has 14 amino acids. The V gene's germline CDR1 is ENHRY and CDR2 SYGVKD. J gave up 10 bases and V 1 base, and 7 bases lay outside the gene matches. The CDR3, as DNA: TGTGCCATCAGTGAGTATGAGGGACAGGGAATAGCTTTCTTT. Its translation is CAISEYEGQGIAFF.

V and J are TRBV5-1 and TRBJ1-2, with 7 bases identical to TRBD1. V lost 4 bases and J lost 5; bases outside the gene matches: 8. There are 14 residues in the CDR3. Germline CDR1 SGHRS, CDR2 YFSETQ. As DNA, the CDR3 is TGCGCCAGCAGCGGAAAGGGGGCAGGGTATGGCTACACCTTC. Translated, it gives CASSGKGAGYGYTF.

This clone was seen a single time. The gene calls are TRBV19 and TRBJ1-5; no reliable D call. Deletions cut 4 bases from V and 0 bases from J, with 13 bases between. The CDR3 extends over 16 amino acids. CDR1 is LNHDA and CDR2 is SQIVND in the germline V gene (reference sequence). CDR3 sequence reads: CASSTAPGYSNQPQHF. Here the CDR3 DNA reads TGTGCCAGTAGTACGGCCCCCGGATATAGCAATCAGCCCCAGCATTTT.

The gene calls are TRBV28 and TRBJ2-6, with D hard to call. The CDR3 consists of 18 residues. The germline V and J ends were trimmed by 1 base and 0 bases, with 13 bases remaining between them. Germline lookup yields CDR1 MDHEN and CDR2 SYDVKM. CDR3 residues: CASSLSYRSNSGANVLTF. CDR3 bases: TGTGCCAGCAGTTTATCATACAGATCGAACTCTGGGGCCAACGTCCTGACTTTC.

The chain uses TRBV28 and TRBJ1-4, with 9 bases that match TRBD1. The CDR3 is 14 residues long. Germline-derived CDR1 and CDR2 are MDHEN and SYDVKM. Losses at the gene ends were 6 bases for V and 8 bases for J; bases not matched to a gene: 7. The CDR3 protein is CASRMGQGGEKLFF. The CDR3 DNA follows: TGTGCCAGCAGAATGGGACAGGGTGGGGAAAAACTGTTTTTT.

Concerning this clone: The identical CDR3 is also encoded by other nucleotide sequences in the sample. The V gene is TRBV5-4, the J gene TRBJ2-1; TRBD1 matches at 11 bases. Trimming at V came to 4 bases and at J to 7 bases, leaving 7 bases not matched to a gene. Germline V gene sequence: CDR1 SGHNT, CDR2 YYREEE (reference sequence). This CDR3 contains 15 residues. CDR3 DNA: TGTGCCAGCAGCGGGGGACAGGGGGTAGGTAATGAGCAGTTCTTC. This codes for CASSGGQGVGNEQFF.

The V gene is TRBV7-2, the J gene TRBJ2-7; 10 positions match TRBD1. Germline V lookup: CDR1 SGHTA, CDR2 FQGNSA. V trimming: 5 bases; J trimming: 2 bases; junction bases outside the gene matches: 6. The CDR3 extends over 15 amino acids. The chain's CDR3 is CASSPGGQGAYEQYF. The CDR3, as DNA: TGTGCCAGCAGCCCCGGAGGACAGGGGGCCTACGAGCAGTACTTC.

This chain uses TRBV5-6 with TRBJ2-6; D possibly corresponds to TRBD2 (5 bases). CDR1 is SGHDT, CDR2 YYEEEE, per germline. The CDR3 consists of 15 residues. Trimming removed 5 bases from V and 1 base from J, with 10 bases in between. The CDR3 region is CASRTGTSGANVLTF. The DNA for the CDR3 is TGTGCCAGCAGGACGGGAACATCTGGGGCCAACGTCCTGACTTTC.

This chain joins TRBV27 and TRBJ2-3, with 8 bases aligning to TRBD2. The germline V gene has CDR1 MNHEY and CDR2 SMNVEV (reference sequence). The CDR3 length is 17 residues. J was trimmed by 0 bases and V by 0 bases; bases with no gene match: 5. CDR3 protein: CASSLSGSGASTDTQYF. DNA of the CDR3: TGTGCCAGCAGTTTATCGGGTAGCGGGGCTAGCACAGATACGCAGTATTTT.

This chain connects TRBV28 to TRBJ1-5; 11 bases are a match to TRBD1. Germline V CDR1 and CDR2: MDHEN, SYDVKM. V was pared by 6 bases and J by 6 bases, with 7 bases of the junction left unmatched. The CDR3 length is 15 residues. CDR3 nucleotides: TGTGCCAGCAGGGCTGGAGGACAGGGGGCTCAGCCCCAGCATTTT. Its translation is CASRAGGQGAQPQHF.

This rearrangement joins TRBV4-1 to TRBJ2-3; 12 bases fit TRBD2. Trimming at V came to 0 bases and at J to 5 bases, leaving 3 bases not matched to a gene. The germline V gene has CDR1 MGHRA and CDR2 YSYEKL. CDR3 size: 16 residues. CDR3 region: CASSQDGTSGRDTQYF. The CDR3 DNA reads as TGCGCCAGCAGCCAAGATGGGACTAGCGGGCGAGATACGCAGTATTTT.

In this sample, this clone turned up a few times. The chain links TRBV4-2 to TRBJ2-6; D gene uncertain. V shed 0 bases and J shed 4 bases, with 13 bases lying between them. Per germline, CDR1 LGHNA and CDR2 YNFKEQ. The CDR3 spans 17 residues. CDR3 DNA sequence: TGTGCCAGCAGCCAAGATGGGAACTCAGCGGGGGCCAACGTCCTGACTTTC. Translation: CASSQDGNSAGANVLTF.

V gene TRBV4-3 combines with J gene TRBJ2-1; TRBD2 agrees at 10 bases. This CDR3 has 15 residues. Germline lookup yields CDR1 LGHNA and CDR2 YSLEER. Trimming removed 3 bases from V and 6 bases from J; junction bases left unmatched: 5. CDR3 DNA: TGCGCCAGCAGCCACTTAGCGGGAGGTTCCAATGAGCAGTTCTTC. It encodes CASSHLAGGSNEQFF.

The chain is built from TRBV7-2 and TRBJ2-5; TRBD2 matches 8 bases. The germline V gene encodes CDR1 SGHTA and CDR2 FQGNSA. The junction had 9 bases not matched to a gene; V was cut back by 4 bases and J by 2 bases. The CDR3 has 16 residues. CDR3: CASSSYLAGGQETQYF. CDR3 DNA: TGTGCCAGCAGCTCCTACTTGGCGGGGGGACAAGAGACCCAGTACTTC.